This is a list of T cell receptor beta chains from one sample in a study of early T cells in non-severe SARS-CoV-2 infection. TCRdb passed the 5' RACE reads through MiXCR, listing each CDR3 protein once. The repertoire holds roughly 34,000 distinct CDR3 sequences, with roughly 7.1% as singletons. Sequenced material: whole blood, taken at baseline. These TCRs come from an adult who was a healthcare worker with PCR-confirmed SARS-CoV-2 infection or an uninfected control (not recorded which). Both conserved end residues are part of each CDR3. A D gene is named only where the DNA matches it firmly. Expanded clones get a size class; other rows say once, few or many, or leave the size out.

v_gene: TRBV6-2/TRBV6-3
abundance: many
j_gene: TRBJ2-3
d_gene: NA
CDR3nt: TGTGCCAGCAGTTACCCCCAGGACGTGGATACGCAGTATTTT
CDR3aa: CASSYPQDVDTQYF

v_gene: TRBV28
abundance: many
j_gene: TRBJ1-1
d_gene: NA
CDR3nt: TGTGCCAGCAGGGGAGGCAGACGTATGAACACTGAAGCTTTCTTT
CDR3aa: CASRGGRRMNTEAFF

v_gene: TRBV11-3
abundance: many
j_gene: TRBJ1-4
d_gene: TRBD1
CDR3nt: TGTGCCAGCAGCCAGGGGGCCTCTAATGAAAAACTGTTTTTT
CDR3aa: CASSQGASNEKLFF

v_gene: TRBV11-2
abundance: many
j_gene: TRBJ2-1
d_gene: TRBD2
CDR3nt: TGTGCCAGCAGCTTAGGTCCGCCGGCGGGGGATGAGCAGTTCTTC
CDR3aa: CASSLGPPAGDEQFF

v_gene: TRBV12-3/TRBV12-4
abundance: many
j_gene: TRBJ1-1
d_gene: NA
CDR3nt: TGTGCCAGCAGTTTACTGGCGGAGAACACTGAAGCTTTCTTT
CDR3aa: CASSLLAENTEAFF

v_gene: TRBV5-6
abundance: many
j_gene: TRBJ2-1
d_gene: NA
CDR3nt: TGTGCCAGCAGCTTCCTAACGGAGAATGAGCAGTTCTTC
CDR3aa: CASSFLTENEQFF

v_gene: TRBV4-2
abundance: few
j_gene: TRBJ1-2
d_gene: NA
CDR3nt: TGTGCCAGCAGCCACGGCTCGGTTGGAGCTAACTATGGCTACACCTTC
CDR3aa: CASSHGSVGANYGYTF

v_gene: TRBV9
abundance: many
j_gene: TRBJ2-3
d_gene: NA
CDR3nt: TGTGCCAGCAGCGTAGATGCTAGCACAGATACGCAGTATTTT
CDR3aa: CASSVDASTDTQYF

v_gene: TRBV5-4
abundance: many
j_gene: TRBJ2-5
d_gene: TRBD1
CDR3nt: TGTGCCAGCAGCTCTACAGGGGGTGAGACCCAGTACTTC
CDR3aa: CASSSTGGETQYF

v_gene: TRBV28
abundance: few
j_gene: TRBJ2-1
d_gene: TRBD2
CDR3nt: TGTGCCAGCAGTCTTCTAGGGACTAACTACAATGAGCAGTTCTTC
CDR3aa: CASSLLGTNYNEQFF

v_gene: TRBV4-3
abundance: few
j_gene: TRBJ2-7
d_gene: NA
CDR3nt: TGCGCCAGCAGCCAAGAGAAGGGGAACTACGAGCAGTACTTC
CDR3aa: CASSQEKGNYEQYF

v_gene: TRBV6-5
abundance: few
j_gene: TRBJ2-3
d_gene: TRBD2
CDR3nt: TGTGCCAGCAGCTCTAGGGCTAGCGGTACAGATACGCAGTATTTT
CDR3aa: CASSSRASGTDTQYF

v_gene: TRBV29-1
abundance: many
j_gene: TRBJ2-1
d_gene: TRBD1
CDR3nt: TGCAGCGTTGAACGACAGGGCCCCAATGAGCAGTTCTTC
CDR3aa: CSVERQGPNEQFF

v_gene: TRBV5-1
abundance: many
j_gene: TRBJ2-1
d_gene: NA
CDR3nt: TGCGCCAGCAGCTTGGCCGAGGGGGAGCAGTTCTTC
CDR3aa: CASSLAEGEQFF

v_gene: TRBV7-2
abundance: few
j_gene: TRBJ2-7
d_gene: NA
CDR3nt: TGTGCCAGCAGCTCCGGACCGAGGAGCTCCTACGAGCAGTACTTC
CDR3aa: CASSSGPRSSYEQYF

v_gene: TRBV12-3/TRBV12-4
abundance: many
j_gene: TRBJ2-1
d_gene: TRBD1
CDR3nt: TGTGCCAGCAGTTCGTTGACAGGGGGCAGTGAGCAGTTCTTC
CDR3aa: CASSSLTGGSEQFF

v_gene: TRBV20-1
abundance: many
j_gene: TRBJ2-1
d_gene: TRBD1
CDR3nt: TGCAGTGCGTCCGGGACAGGGGGCTTCAATGAGCAGTTCTTC
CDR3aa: CSASGTGGFNEQFF

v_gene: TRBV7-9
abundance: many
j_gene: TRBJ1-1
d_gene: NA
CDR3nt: TGTGCCAGCAGCCCCCAGGGGAGGAACATGAACACTGAAGCTTTCTTT
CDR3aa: CASSPQGRNMNTEAFF

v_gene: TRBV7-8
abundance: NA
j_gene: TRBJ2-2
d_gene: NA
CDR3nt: TGTGCCAGCAGCTTAATCGGCAGGGTTCCTACCGGGGAGCTGTTTTTT
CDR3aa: CASSLIGRVPTGELFF

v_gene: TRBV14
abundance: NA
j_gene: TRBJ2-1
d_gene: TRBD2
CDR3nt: TGTGCCAGCAGCCAAGATCTTTACTTTGGGGCTAGCGGTTACAATGAGCAGTTCTTC
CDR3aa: CASSQDLYFGASGYNEQFF

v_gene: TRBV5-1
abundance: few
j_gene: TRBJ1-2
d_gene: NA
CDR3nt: TGCGCCAGCAGCTTTGATGGACAGATGGGCTATGGCTACACCTTC
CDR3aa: CASSFDGQMGYGYTF

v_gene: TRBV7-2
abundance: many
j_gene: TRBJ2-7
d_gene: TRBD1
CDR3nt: TGTGCCAGCAGCCAGGGGACAGCCAGCTACGAGCAGTACTTC
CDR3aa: CASSQGTASYEQYF

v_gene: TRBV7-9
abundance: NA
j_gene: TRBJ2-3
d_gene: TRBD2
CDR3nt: TGTGCCAGCAGCTTAAGCCTAGCGGGAGGTCCAGATACGCAGTATTTT
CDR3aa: CASSLSLAGGPDTQYF

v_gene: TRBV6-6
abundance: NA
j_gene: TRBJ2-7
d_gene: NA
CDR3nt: TGTGCCAGCAGTTACACTAGCTCGGTCGGTGAGCAGTACTTC
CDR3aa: CASSYTSSVGEQYF

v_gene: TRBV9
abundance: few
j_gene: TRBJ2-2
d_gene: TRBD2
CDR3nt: TGTGCCAGCAGCGTGGGAGGGGACACCGGGGAGCTGTTTTTT
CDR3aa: CASSVGGDTGELFF

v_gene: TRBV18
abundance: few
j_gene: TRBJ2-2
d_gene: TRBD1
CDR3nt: TGTGCCAGCTCACCCACGACAGGGGGCGCCGTGGTAGAGCTGTTTTTT
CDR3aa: CASSPTTGGAVVELFF